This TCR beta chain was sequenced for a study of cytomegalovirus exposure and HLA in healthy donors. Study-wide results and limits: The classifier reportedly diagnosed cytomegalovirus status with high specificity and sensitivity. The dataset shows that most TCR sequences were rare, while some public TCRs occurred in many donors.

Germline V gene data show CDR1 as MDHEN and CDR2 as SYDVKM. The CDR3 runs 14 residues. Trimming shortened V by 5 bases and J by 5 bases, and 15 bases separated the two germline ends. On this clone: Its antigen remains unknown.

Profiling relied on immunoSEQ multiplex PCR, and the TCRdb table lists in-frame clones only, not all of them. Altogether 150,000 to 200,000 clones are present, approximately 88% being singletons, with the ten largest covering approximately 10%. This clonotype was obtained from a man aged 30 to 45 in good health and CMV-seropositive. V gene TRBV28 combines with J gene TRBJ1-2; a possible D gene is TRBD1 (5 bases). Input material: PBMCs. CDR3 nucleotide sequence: TGTGCCAGCAGTCCACGGACAAGGTTTTATGGCTACACCTTC. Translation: CASSPRTRFYGYTF.